The sequence of this T cell receptor (beta chain) was determined in a study of blood T cell repertoires in COVID-19. Study details: PBMCs, B-cell-depleted T cells, or T cells provided the cDNA or gDNA that made up the material.

Authors' methods: Estimated nucleated cell counts came from reference gene primer amplification. TCRdb's table, derived via immunoSEQ multiplex PCR, lists solely in-frame clones and lacks some. V and J calls and clone size are as listed in that table; D and trimming were resolved from the DNA. The sample shows around 190,000 clones, 60% to 85% of them seen only once. The CDR3 sequence is 15 residues long. The germline CDR1 and CDR2 sequences are MNHEY and SVGEGT. This clone was observed a single time. One end of the junction is discordant with germline, which a read error may explain. This receptor was identified in a woman between 45 and 65 years old with active or convalescent COVID-19. The chain has TRBV6-2 or TRBV6-3 and TRBJ1-6; 10 nucleotides line up with TRBD1. The sequencing input was peripheral blood. This chain's CDR3 is CASSNSDRGNSPLHF. CDR3 sequence (DNA): TGTGCCAGCAGTAACTCGGACAGGGGGAATTCACCCCTCCACTTT.